There are a few counts of the clone carrying this T cell receptor (beta chain). The data were obtained in a study of blood T cells in healthy people across ages. CDR1 and CDR2 from the germline V gene are SGHTA and FQGNSA. The CDR3 contains 17 residues. Trimming cost V 1 base and J 3 bases, with 16 bases left between them. Primers used in a second PCR of roughly 6 to 11 cycles were a sample-barcoded 5' primer and a J-beta primer mix. In TCRdb, the 5' RACE reads were re-called with MiXCR into one record per CDR3 protein. The sample includes hundreds of thousands of distinct CDR3 sequences, 25% to 30% of them seen just once.

The source is a woman in her 70s in good health. This chain connects TRBV7-2 to TRBJ2-1, with D possibly called TRBD1 or TRBD2 (6 bases each). Sequencing used blood. The CDR3 region has the DNA TGTGCCAGCAGCTTAGGGGGGGCGAACCTCATCTACAATGAGCAGTTCTTC. Translation: CASSLGGANLIYNEQFF.